This is a list of T cell receptor beta chains from one sample in a study of CD8+ T cells in alopecia areata. Assay used: immunoSEQ multiplex PCR; TCRdb lists only in-frame clones, some missing. The sample has 90,000 to 150,000 clones; 50% to 75% are singletons. This sample comprised CD8+ T cells sorted from blood, obtained at week 4, from a patient treated with tofacitinib. The receptors shown here come from a human donor with alopecia areata. The CDR3 runs from the conserved cysteine through the conserved F or W. The D gene is left open where the match is weak. Only some rows state a clone size, as once, few, many or a class for expanded clones.

d_call j_call v_call clone_size cdr3_nt cdr3_aa
NA TRBJ1-4 TRBV11-2 NA TGCGCCAGCAGCCAAGACGGATGGACGATGAATGAAAAACTGTTTTTT CASSQDGWTMNEKLFF
NA TRBJ1-1 TRBV30 NA TGTGCCTGGAGTGTACTGGGGGGCACTGAAGCTTTCTTT CAWSVLGGTEAFF
NA TRBJ1-1 TRBV27 NA TGTGCCAGCAGTGAAGAGCAGATGAACACTGAAGCTTTCTTT CASSEEQMNTEAFF
NA TRBJ2-1 TRBV7-9 few TGTGCCAGCAGCTTACCGAGGGTAGGGTATCCGTTCTTC CASSLPRVGYPFF
NA TRBJ1-2 TRBV29-1 NA TGCAGCGTGGAAGTTTCCGGACTGAGTTACAACGGCTACACCTTC CSVEVSGLSYNGYTF
NA TRBJ2-2 TRBV28 NA TGTGCCAGCATTGGGCAGACGATAGTGAGAAACACCGGGGAGCTGTTTTTT CASIGQTIVRNTGELFF
NA TRBJ2-3 TRBV30 few TGTGCCTGGAGTCCGCCGGGGGATACGCAGTATTTT CAWSPPGDTQYF
NA TRBJ1-5 TRBV6-6 few TGTGCCAGCAGTTACTACCCCGAAGACAGTAATCAGCCCCAGCATTTT CASSYYPEDSNQPQHF
NA TRBJ1-1 TRBV7-9 NA TGTGCCAGCAGCTCAAGGAGAAACACTGAAGCTTTCTTT CASSSRRNTEAFF
NA TRBJ1-4 TRBV4-3 NA TGCGCCAGCAGCCAAGATCGGGAGACTAATGAAAAACTGTTTTTT CASSQDRETNEKLFF
NA TRBJ2-7 TRBV7-9 NA TGTGCCAGCAGCTTATCAGGACAGTACGAGCAGTACTTC CASSLSGQYEQYF
NA TRBJ1-1 TRBV25-1 few TGTGCCAGCAGCCTTGCGGGAGCGAAGGCTTTCTTT CASSLAGAKAFF
NA TRBJ2-7 TRBV29-1 few TGCAGCGTTGTCGGGGACGAGCAGTACTTC CSVVGDEQYF
TRBD2 TRBJ2-7 TRBV29-1 NA TGCAGCGTTGTAGCCCTAGCGGGGACCTCCCACGAGCAGTACTTC CSVVALAGTSHEQYF
TRBD1 TRBJ1-2 TRBV27 NA TGTGCCAGCAGTGGGACAGGGACCTATGGCTACACCTTC CASSGTGTYGYTF
NA TRBJ1-3 TRBV29-1 NA TGCAGCGTCATGGACAGCGGACAAGGAAACACCATATATTTT CSVMDSGQGNTIYF
TRBD1 TRBJ1-2 TRBV29-1 NA TGCAGCGTTGAAGGTCGACAGGGACCTATCTATGGCTACACCTTC CSVEGRQGPIYGYTF
TRBD1 TRBJ1-1 TRBV4-3 NA TGCGCCAGCAGCCAAGATAAATCGGACAGGGCCGCTGAAGCTTTCTTT CASSQDKSDRAAEAFF
NA TRBJ1-1 TRBV5-1 few TGCGCCAGCAGCTTCCGGACTTGGACTGAAGCTTTCTTT CASSFRTWTEAFF
NA TRBJ2-3 TRBV4-1 NA TGCGCCAGCAGCCAAGCGGGGGGCACAGATACGCAGTATTTT CASSQAGGTDTQYF
NA TRBJ2-7 TRBV30 NA TGTGCCTGGAGTGTGGGGCAAGGGCAGTACTTC CAWSVGQGQYF
TRBD1 TRBJ1-1 TRBV7-9 once TGTGCCAGCTACACAGGGGATCTCCTCTTAGGAGGTGAAGCTTTCTTT CASYTGDLLLGGEAFF
TRBD1 TRBJ1-1 TRBV9 NA TGTGCCAGCAGCGCCTTACAGGGGGCAGTAACTGAAGCTTTCTTT CASSALQGAVTEAFF
NA TRBJ1-1 TRBV18 NA TGTGCCAGCTCGCCCTTGGAGGGACCGAACACTGAAGCTTTCTTT CASSPLEGPNTEAFF
TRBD1 TRBJ2-7 TRBV6-6 few TGTGCCAGCAAACTGGGGACAGGGGGGATCCAGTACTTC CASKLGTGGIQYF
TRBD2 TRBJ2-7 TRBV7-2 NA TGTGCCAGCAGCTCTCGGGGGGGTTCCAACGAGCAGTACTTC CASSSRGGSNEQYF
NA TRBJ2-2 TRBV29-1 NA TGCAGCGTTGTGGGGGCGGTTACCGGGGAGCTGTTTTTT CSVVGAVTGELFF
NA TRBJ1-2 TRBV14 NA TGTGCCAGCGGCGGACCGTCCATTGGCTACACCTTC CASGGPSIGYTF
NA TRBJ1-1 TRBV29-1 NA TGCAGCGTTGAACTAGGTTTATGGGCTGAAGCTTTCTTT CSVELGLWAEAFF
TRBD1 TRBJ1-2 TRBV7-9 once TGTGCCAGCAGCTTAGTGGACAGGGACTATGGCTACACCTTC CASSLVDRDYGYTF
NA TRBJ1-2 TRBV29-1 few TGCAGCGCTCCCACCCGGCAAGGAGTTCTGGATGGCTACACCTTC CSAPTRQGVLDGYTF
NA TRBJ2-5 TRBV5-6 NA TGTGCCAGCAGCTTGTCCCTCCAAGAGACCCAGTACTTC CASSLSLQETQYF
NA TRBJ1-1 TRBV6-5 NA TGTGCCAGCAGTTACTCCGACGAGGGGAACACTGAAGCTTTCTTT CASSYSDEGNTEAFF
NA TRBJ2-7 TRBV7-9 NA TGTGCCAGCAGCTTTGGGCAGTTCTACGAGCAGTACTTC CASSFGQFYEQYF
NA TRBJ2-3 TRBV4-1 NA TGCGCCAGCAGCCAAGAATGGGCAGCACAGAGCACAGATACGCAGTATTTT CASSQEWAAQSTDTQYF
NA TRBJ1-2 TRBV30 NA TGTGCCTGGACTTCGGGGAGCGTCTATGGCTACACCTTC CAWTSGSVYGYTF
NA TRBJ1-3 TRBV30 NA TGTGCCTGGAGTGTACGGGACGTATCCTTGCCCTCATACTCTGGAAACACCATATATTTT CAWSVRDVSLPSYSGNTIYF
NA TRBJ1-2 TRBV6-7 NA TGTGCCAGCATCATACCCCCGCAAACTCTGGATCCAGGCTACACCTTC CASIIPPQTLDPGYTF
NA TRBJ2-7 TRBV4-3 NA TGCGCCAGCAGCCAAGACCGGGCCGAAACCTACGAGCAGTACTTC CASSQDRAETYEQYF
NA TRBJ2-2 TRBV7-6 NA TGTGCCAGCAGCCCTCCTACTAGTACCGGGGAGCTGTTTTTT CASSPPTSTGELFF
TRBD1 TRBJ2-7 TRBV4-1 once TGCGCCAGCAGCCATGGGACAGGGATCTCCTACGAGCAGTACTTC CASSHGTGISYEQYF
NA TRBJ1-4 TRBV6-5 few TGTGCCAGCAGTCGACGGCTTGCAAAGGAAAAACTGTTTTTT CASSRRLAKEKLFF
NA TRBJ1-3 TRBV11-2 NA TGTGCCAGCAGCTTATTGGGAAACACCATATATTTT CASSLLGNTIYF
TRBD1 TRBJ1-5 TRBV6-5 few TGTGCCAGCAGTTCCGGGACAGGTTGGAATCAGCCCCAGCATTTT CASSSGTGWNQPQHF
NA TRBJ1-2 TRBV6-4 NA TGTGCCAGCAGTGACGGGGGACGGGACTATGGCTACACCTTC CASSDGGRDYGYTF
NA TRBJ2-7 TRBV29-1 few TGCAGCGTTGAAGTTTCCAACAGGGACACCTACGAGCAGTACTTC CSVEVSNRDTYEQYF
TRBD2 TRBJ2-7 TRBV29-1 NA TGCAGCGTCCTAACTAGCGGGGGCTACGAGCAGTACTTC CSVLTSGGYEQYF
NA TRBJ2-3 TRBV4-2 few TGTGCCAGCAGCCAAGAGATGAGCGGCTACACAGATACGCAGTATTTT CASSQEMSGYTDTQYF
TRBD1 TRBJ2-2 TRBV4-1 NA TGCGCCAGCAGCCACTCCGAGGGACAGGGCGCTTCCGGGGAGCTGTTTTTT CASSHSEGQGASGELFF
TRBD2 TRBJ2-1 TRBV5-1 few TGCGCCAGCAGCTCGACTAGCGGGGAGCGGGGTGAGCAGTTCTTC CASSSTSGERGEQFF
NA TRBJ1-6 TRBV18 NA TGTGCCAGCTCACGTGGTGAGGGCGCCTATAATTCACCCCTCCACTTT CASSRGEGAYNSPLHF
NA TRBJ2-7 TRBV29-1 once TGCAGCGTTACGGTCTCCTACGAGCAGTACTTC CSVTVSYEQYF